The clone carrying this T cell receptor beta chain was counted a few times. No antigen is known for it. It was around 10 milliliters of peripheral blood that were drawn from each donor. This sample is part of a study of blood T cells in healthy people across ages. Alongside a J-beta primer mix, a sample-barcoded 5' primer served in a second PCR lasting 7 to 11 cycles. TCRdb itself ran the 5' RACE reads through MiXCR, one entry per CDR3 protein. Of hundreds of thousands of distinct CDR3 sequences listed, roughly 25% are singletons. Study results and caveats: Fewer expanded clones and more diversity marked long-lived versus aged donors. Diversity estimates from one million T cells were considered underestimates. Older age went with lower TCR beta diversity per million T cells, in a roughly linear way.

These data were also reused for a study on T cells of mothers and their children.

Source material: blood. The receptor comes from a boy aged 5-17 years in good health.

As DNA, the CDR3 is TGCGCCAGCAGCCAAGACGAAGGGACTGAAGCTTTCTTT. Its translation is CASSQDEGTEAFF. This chain connects TRBV4-3 to TRBJ1-1; no clear D gene. The CDR3 length is 13 residues. The V gene lost 0 bases and the J gene lost 5 bases, with 7 bases spanning the gap. Germline V gene data show CDR1 as LGHNA and CDR2 as YSLEER.